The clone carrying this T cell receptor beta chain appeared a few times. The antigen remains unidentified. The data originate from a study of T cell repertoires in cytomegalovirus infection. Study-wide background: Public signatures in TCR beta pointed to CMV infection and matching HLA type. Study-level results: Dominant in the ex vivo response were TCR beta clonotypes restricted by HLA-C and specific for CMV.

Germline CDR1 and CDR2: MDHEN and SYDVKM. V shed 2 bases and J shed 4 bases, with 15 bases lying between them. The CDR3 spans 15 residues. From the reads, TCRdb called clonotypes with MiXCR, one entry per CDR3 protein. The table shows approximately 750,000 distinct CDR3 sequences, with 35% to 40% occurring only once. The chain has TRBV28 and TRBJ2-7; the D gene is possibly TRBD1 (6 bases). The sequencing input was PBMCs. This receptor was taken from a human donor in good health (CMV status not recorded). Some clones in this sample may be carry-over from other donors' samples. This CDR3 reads CASSLGDRKFYEQYF. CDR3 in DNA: TGTGCCAGCAGTTTAGGAGACAGGAAGTTTTACGAGCAGTACTTC.